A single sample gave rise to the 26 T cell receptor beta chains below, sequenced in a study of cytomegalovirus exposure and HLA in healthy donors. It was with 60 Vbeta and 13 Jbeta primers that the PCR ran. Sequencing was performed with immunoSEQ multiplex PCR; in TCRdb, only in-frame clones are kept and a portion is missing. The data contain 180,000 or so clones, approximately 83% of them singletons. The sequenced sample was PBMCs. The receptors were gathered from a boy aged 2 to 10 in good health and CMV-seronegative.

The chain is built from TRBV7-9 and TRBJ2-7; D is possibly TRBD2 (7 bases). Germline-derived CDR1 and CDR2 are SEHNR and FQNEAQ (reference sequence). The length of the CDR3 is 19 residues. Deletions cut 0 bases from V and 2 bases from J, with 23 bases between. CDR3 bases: TGTGCCAGCAGCTTAGCAGGAGGGGAGGGGGTAGCGGACACCTACGAGCAGTACTTC. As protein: CASSLAGGEGVADTYEQYF.

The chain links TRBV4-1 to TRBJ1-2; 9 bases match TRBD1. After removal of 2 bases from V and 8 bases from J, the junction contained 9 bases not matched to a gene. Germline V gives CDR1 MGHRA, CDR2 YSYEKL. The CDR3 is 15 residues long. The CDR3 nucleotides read TGCGCCAGCAGCCAACCTAAACAGGGGGCTGGGGGCTACACCTTC. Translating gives CASSQPKQGAGGYTF.

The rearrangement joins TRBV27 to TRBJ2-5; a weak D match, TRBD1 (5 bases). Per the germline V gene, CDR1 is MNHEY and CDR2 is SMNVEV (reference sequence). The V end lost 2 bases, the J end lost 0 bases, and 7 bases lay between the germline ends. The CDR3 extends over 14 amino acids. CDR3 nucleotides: TGTGCCAGCAGTTTAGGGGCGGACCAAGAGACCCAGTACTTC. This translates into CASSLGADQETQYF.

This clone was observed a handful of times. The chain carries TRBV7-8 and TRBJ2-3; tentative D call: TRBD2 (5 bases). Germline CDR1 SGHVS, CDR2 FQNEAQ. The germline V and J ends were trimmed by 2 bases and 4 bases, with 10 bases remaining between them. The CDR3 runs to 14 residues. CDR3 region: CASSLKEAADTQYF. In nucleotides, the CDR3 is TGTGCCAGCAGCTTAAAGGAGGCCGCAGATACGCAGTATTTT.

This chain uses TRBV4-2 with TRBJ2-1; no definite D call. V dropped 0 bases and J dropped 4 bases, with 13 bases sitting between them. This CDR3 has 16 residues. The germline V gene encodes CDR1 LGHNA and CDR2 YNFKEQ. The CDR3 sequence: CASSQDRTDFYNEQFF. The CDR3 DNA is TGTGCCAGCAGCCAAGATAGAACCGATTTTTACAATGAGCAGTTCTTC.

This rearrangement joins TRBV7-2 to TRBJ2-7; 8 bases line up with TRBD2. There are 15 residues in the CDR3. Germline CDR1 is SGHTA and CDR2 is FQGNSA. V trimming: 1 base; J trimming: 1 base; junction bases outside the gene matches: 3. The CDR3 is CASSLVTSGSYEQYF. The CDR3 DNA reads TGTGCCAGCAGCTTAGTTACTAGCGGTTCCTACGAGCAGTACTTC.

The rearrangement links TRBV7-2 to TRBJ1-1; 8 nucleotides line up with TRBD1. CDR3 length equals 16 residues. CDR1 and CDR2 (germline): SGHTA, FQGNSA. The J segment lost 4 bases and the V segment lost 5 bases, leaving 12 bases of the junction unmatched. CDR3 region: CASSLPLGQGATEAFF. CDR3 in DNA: TGTGCCAGCAGCCTCCCCCTAGGGCAGGGGGCCACTGAAGCTTTCTTT.

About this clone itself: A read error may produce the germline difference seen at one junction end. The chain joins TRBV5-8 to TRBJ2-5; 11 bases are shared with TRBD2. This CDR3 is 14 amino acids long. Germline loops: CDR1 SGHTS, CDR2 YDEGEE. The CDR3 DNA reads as TGTGCCAGCAGCCCCCAACTAGCGGGGGCCACCCAATACTTC. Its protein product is CASSPQLAGATQYF.

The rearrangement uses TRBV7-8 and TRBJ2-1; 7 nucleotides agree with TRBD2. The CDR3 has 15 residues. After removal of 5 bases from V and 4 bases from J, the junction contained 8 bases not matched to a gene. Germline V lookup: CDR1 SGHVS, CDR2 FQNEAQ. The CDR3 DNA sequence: TGTGCCAGCAGCCGTAGCGGGTGGATGTACAATGAGCAGTTCTTC. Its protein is CASSRSGWMYNEQFF.

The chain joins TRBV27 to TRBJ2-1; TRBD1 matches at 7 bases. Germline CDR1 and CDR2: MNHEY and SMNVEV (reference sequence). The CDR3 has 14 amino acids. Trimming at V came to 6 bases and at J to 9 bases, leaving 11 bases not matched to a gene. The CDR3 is CASSIQGPLAEQFF. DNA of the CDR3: TGTGCCAGCAGCATACAGGGGCCCCTAGCTGAGCAGTTCTTC.

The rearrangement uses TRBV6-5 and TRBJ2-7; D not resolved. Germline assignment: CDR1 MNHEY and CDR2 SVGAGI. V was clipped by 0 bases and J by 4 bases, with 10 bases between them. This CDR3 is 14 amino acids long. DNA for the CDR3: TGTGCCAGCAGTTACTCGAAACAGTCATACGAGCAGTACTTC. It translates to CASSYSKQSYEQYF.

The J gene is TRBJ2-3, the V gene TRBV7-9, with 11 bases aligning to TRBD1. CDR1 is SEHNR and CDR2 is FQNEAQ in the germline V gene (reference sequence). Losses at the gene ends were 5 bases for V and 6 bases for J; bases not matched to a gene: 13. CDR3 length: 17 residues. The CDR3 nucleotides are TGTGCCAGCAGCCCAGCAGCGAGGACAGGGGGCGCGGATACGCAGTATTTT. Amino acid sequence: CASSPAARTGGADTQYF.

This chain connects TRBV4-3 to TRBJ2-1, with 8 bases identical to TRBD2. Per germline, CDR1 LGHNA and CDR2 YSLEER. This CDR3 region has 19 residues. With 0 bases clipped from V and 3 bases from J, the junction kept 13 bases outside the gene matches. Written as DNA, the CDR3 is TGCGCCAGCAGCCAAGAGCTTAGGGGAGGGCGGGGGGACTACAATGAGCAGTTCTTC. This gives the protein CASSQELRGGRGDYNEQFF.

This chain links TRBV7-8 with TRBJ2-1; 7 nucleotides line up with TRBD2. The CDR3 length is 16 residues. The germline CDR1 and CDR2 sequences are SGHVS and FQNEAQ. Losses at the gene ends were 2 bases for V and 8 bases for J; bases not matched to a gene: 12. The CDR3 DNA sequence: TGTGCCAGCAGCTTATGGCCGGTTGGGGGGGTCCATGAGCAGTTCTTC. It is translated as CASSLWPVGGVHEQFF.

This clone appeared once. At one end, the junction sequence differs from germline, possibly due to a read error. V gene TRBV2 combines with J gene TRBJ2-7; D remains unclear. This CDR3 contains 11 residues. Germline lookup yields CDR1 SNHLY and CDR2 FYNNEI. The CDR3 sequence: CASSERVSISF. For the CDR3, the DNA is TGTGCCAGCAGTGAGCGAGTTAGTATATCCTTC.

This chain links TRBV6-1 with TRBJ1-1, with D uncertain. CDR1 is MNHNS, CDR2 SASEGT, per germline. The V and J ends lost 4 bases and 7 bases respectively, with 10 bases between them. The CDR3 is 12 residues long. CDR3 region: CASSARHLEAFF. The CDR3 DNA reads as TGTGCCAGCAGTGCCCGACACCTTGAAGCTTTCTTT.

For the CDR3, the DNA is TGTGCCAGCAGCCATGGGAGGGTACAAGAGACCCAGTACTTC. It yields the protein CASSHGRVQETQYF. V gene TRBV4-2 combines with J gene TRBJ2-5, with 7 bases fitting TRBD2. Germline V gene sequence: CDR1 LGHNA, CDR2 YNFKEQ. V dropped 3 bases and J dropped 2; count of bases not matched to a gene: 3. This CDR3 is built from 14 residues.

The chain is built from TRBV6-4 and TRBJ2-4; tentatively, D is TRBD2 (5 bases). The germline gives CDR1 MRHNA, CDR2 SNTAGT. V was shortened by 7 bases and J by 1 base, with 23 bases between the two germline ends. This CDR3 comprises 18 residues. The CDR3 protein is CASTPKVGEGTAKNIQYF. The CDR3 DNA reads TGTGCCAGCACCCCTAAGGTGGGTGAGGGCACTGCCAAAAACATTCAGTACTTC.

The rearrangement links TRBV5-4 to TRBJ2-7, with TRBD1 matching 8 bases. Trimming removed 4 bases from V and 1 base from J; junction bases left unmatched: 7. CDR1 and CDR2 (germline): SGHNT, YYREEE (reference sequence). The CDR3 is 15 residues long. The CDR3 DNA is TGTGCCAGCAGCCCACCGGGACAGGTTTCCTACGAGCAGTACTTC. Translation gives CASSPPGQVSYEQYF.

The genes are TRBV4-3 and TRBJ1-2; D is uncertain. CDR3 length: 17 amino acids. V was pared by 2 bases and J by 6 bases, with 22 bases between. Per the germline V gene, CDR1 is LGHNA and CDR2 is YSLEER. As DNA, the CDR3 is TGCGCCAGCAGCCAACTTTTTGGAAGGGAGGCCTGGGATGGCTACACCTTC. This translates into CASSQLFGREAWDGYTF.

The CDR3 DNA is TGTGCCAGCTCACCGCGGGCGGGGAACACCGGGGAGCTGTTTTTT. This gives the protein CASSPRAGNTGELFF. This chain connects TRBV18 to TRBJ2-2, with D possibly being TRBD2 (5 bases). CDR1 and CDR2 from the germline V gene are KGHSH and LQKENI. The CDR3 covers 15 residues. The V end lost 3 bases, the J end lost 1 base, and 9 bases lay between the germline ends. The full variable domain, in which reference TRBV18 and TRBJ2-2 provide the parts outside the CDR3, is NAGVMQNPRHLVRRRGQEARLRCSPMKGHSHVYWYRQLPEEGLKFMVYLQKENIIDESGMPKERFSAEFPKEGPSILRIQQVVRGDSAAYFCASSPRAGNTGELFFGEGSRLTVL.

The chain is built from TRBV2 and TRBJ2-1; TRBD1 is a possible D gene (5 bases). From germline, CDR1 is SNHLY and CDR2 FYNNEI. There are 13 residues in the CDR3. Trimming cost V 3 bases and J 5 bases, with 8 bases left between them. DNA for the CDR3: TGTGCCAGCAGTGAGTTCAGGGACAATGAGCAGTTCTTC. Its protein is CASSEFRDNEQFF.

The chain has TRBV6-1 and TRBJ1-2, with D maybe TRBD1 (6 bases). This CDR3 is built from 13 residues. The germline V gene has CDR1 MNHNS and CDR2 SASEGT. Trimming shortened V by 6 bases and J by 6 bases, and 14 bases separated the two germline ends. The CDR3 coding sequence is TGTGCCAGCAGGAGACGGGGGGGCCATGGCTACACCTTC. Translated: CASRRRGGHGYTF.

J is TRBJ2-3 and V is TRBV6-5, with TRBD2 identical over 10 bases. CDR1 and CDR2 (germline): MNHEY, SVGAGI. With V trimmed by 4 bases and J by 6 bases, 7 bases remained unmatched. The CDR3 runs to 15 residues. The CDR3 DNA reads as TGTGCCAGCAGTTTGAGCGGGGGGGCCTGGGATACGCAGTATTTT. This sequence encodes CASSLSGGAWDTQYF.

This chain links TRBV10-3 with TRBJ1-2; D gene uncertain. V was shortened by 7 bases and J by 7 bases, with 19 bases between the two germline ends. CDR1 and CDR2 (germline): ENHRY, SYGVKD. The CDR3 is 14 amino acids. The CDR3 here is CAINRAGKESGYTF. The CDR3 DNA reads TGTGCCATCAATAGGGCGGGGAAGGAAAGTGGCTACACCTTC.

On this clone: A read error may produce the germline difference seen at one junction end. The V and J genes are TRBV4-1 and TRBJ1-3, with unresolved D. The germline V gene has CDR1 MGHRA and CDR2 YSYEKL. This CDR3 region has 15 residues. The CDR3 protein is CASSQDGGSGNAIYF. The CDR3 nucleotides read TGCGCCAGCAGCCAAGATGGAGGGTCTGGAAACGCCATATATTTT.